The 23 T cell receptor beta chains below all came from one sample that was sequenced in a study of blood T cell repertoires in COVID-19. Using immunoSEQ multiplex PCR, the repertoire was profiled, and TCRdb retains in-frame clones only, with some absent. Found here are around 120,000 clones, around 90% of them singletons; the top ten hold around 3.8%. The sample taken for sequencing was peripheral blood. The receptor set was obtained from a man aged 45-60 years with active COVID-19.

V and J are TRBV19 and TRBJ1-2; D is perhaps TRBD1 (6 bases). CDR3 length: 12 residues. From germline, CDR1 is LNHDA and CDR2 SQIVND (reference sequence). The V end was cut by 7 bases, the J end by 8 bases, with 14 bases between. The CDR3 DNA reads TGTGCCAGTACCACAGGGAAGGGAGGCTACACCTTC. Translated: CASTTGKGGYTF.

The J gene is TRBJ1-6, the V gene TRBV7-2; TRBD1 matches at 8 bases. From germline, CDR1 is SGHTA and CDR2 FQGNSA. V was pared by 3 bases and J by 9 bases, with 4 bases of the junction left unmatched. The CDR3 contains 14 residues. The CDR3 loop is CASSFGQGTSPLHF. The CDR3 region has the DNA TGTGCCAGCAGCTTCGGACAGGGAACTTCACCCCTCCACTTT.

This chain joins TRBV10-1 and TRBJ2-7; 11 bases agree with TRBD2. The CDR3 sequence is 19 residues long. Per the germline V gene, CDR1 is WNHNN and CDR2 is SYGVQD (reference sequence). The V gene end was trimmed by 1 base and the J gene end by 0 bases; junction bases not matched to a gene: 11. The CDR3 here is CASSELSSGRFISSYEQYV. The CDR3, as DNA: TGCGCCAGCAGTGAGTTGTCTAGCGGGAGGTTCATAAGCTCCTACGAGCAGTACGTC.

The genes are TRBV5-1 and TRBJ2-5; D may be TRBD2 (6 bases). Germline CDR1 reads SGHRS; CDR2 reads YFSETQ. V lost 0 bases and J lost 4, with 16 bases in between. There are 16 residues in the CDR3. CDR3 nucleotide sequence: TGCGCCAGCAGCTTGGCTCCAACGGGAGTGGGAGAGACCCAGTACTTC. This sequence encodes CASSLAPTGVGETQYF.

This clone was observed once. The genes are TRBV19 and TRBJ1-4; TRBD1 might be the D (6 bases). Trimming stripped 3 bases from V and 4 bases from J, with 9 bases between. The CDR3 consists of 14 residues. Germline CDR1 is LNHDA and CDR2 is SQIVND (reference sequence). CDR3 residues: CASSIRQVNEKLFF. Here the CDR3 DNA reads TGTGCCAGTAGTATTCGACAGGTTAATGAAAAACTGTTTTTT.

In its sample, this clone was seen many times. Within the sample, other DNA sequences also encode this same CDR3. This chain joins TRBV4-1 and TRBJ2-2, with 7 bases matching TRBD2. The junction had 15 bases not matched to a gene; V was cut back by 2 bases and J by 0 bases. Germline V gives CDR1 MGHRA, CDR2 YSYEKL. The CDR3 covers 20 residues. The CDR3 reads CASSQQLGGGGAANTGELFF. The DNA of the CDR3 is TGCGCCAGCAGCCAACAACTGGGGGGGGGTGGAGCCGCGAACACCGGGGAGCTGTTTTTT.

The chain uses TRBV28 and TRBJ2-7; 9 bases align to TRBD2. Germline V CDR1 and CDR2: MDHEN, SYDVKM. Trimming at V came to 5 bases and at J to 6 bases, leaving 11 bases not matched to a gene. CDR3 size: 15 residues. CDR3 coding DNA: TGTGCCAGCAGTGGGACCTCTAGCGGGGCTTCCGAGCAGTACGTC. This encodes CASSGTSSGASEQYV.

The J gene is TRBJ2-1, the V gene TRBV24-1; D ambiguous. V shed 5 bases and J shed 5 bases, with 12 bases lying between them. Germline values: CDR1 KGHDR, CDR2 SFDVKD. CDR3 size: 14 residues. The CDR3 reads CATSVGPPHNEQFF. In nucleotides, the CDR3 is TGTGCCACCAGTGTTGGCCCCCCCCACAATGAGCAGTTCTTC.

There are a few counts of this clone. One end of the junction does not line up with germline, which may come from a read error. CDR3 sequence: CASSLGAAKYGYTF. DNA of the CDR3: TGCGCCAGCAGCTTGGGCGCGGCTAAATATGGCTACACCTTC. The chain couples TRBV5-1 to TRBJ1-2; no reliable D call. This CDR3 spans 14 amino acids. From germline, CDR1 is SGHRS and CDR2 YFSETQ.

The chain has TRBV5-1 and TRBJ2-2; tentative D call: TRBD2 (6 bases). CDR3 length equals 14 residues. Germline CDR1 and CDR2: SGHRS and YFSETQ. V was cut by 5 bases and J by 0 bases, with 8 bases left in between. CDR3 sequence: CASRPGANTGELFF. Here the CDR3 DNA reads TGCGCCAGCAGACCGGGAGCGAACACCGGGGAGCTGTTTTTT.

The chain is built from TRBV25-1 and TRBJ1-2, with D perhaps TRBD1 (5 bases). Per germline, CDR1 MGHDK and CDR2 SYGVNS. The CDR3 has 16 amino acids. The ends were cut back, 4 bases at V and 2 bases at J, with 17 bases in the middle. The CDR3 protein is CASSGTPGQANYGYTF. For the CDR3, the DNA is TGTGCCAGCAGTGGAACCCCAGGGCAGGCAAACTATGGCTACACCTTC.

V and J are TRBV2 and TRBJ1-3; D is perhaps TRBD1 (6 bases). Germline V lookup: CDR1 SNHLY, CDR2 FYNNEI. V was pared by 6 bases and J by 0 bases, with 9 bases between. The CDR3 totals 14 residues. CDR3 nucleotides: TGTGCCAGCAGGGACAGCCTCTCTGGAAACACCATATATTTT. Amino acid sequence: CASRDSLSGNTIYF.

The genes are TRBV15 and TRBJ1-4; possible D gene TRBD1, 6 bases. CDR3 length equals 16 residues. The V and J ends lost 0 bases and 5 bases respectively, with 13 bases between them. Germline assignment: CDR1 LNHNV and CDR2 YYDKDF (reference sequence). The CDR3 DNA reads TGTGCCACCAGCAGAGATTGGTCAGGGACAAATGAAAAACTGTTTTTT. Residues: CATSRDWSGTNEKLFF.

The chain joins TRBV5-5 to TRBJ2-7; D not resolved. In germline, CDR1 is SGHKS, CDR2 YYEKEE (reference sequence). V was shortened by 10 bases and J by 3 bases, with 20 bases between the two germline ends. The length of the CDR3 is 14 residues. The CDR3 DNA follows: TGTGCCGGCGTGAGGCTGCATGGTGTCTACGAGCAGTACGTC. It encodes CAGVRLHGVYEQYV.

This chain links TRBV9 with TRBJ2-2, with D possibly being TRBD1 (5 bases). Germline lookup yields CDR1 SGDLS and CDR2 YYNGEE. V lost 5 bases, J lost 3 bases, and 14 bases lay in between. The CDR3 sequence is 15 residues long. The DNA for the CDR3 is TGTGCCAGCAGTGAACAGGCGTCGCACACCGGGGAGCTGTTTTTT. This encodes CASSEQASHTGELFF.

The chain is built from TRBV7-2 and TRBJ1-3; 7 nucleotides agree with TRBD1. V was clipped by 5 bases and J by 4 bases; unmatched bases: 11. The germline V gene has CDR1 SGHTA and CDR2 FQGNSA. This CDR3 has 16 residues. The CDR3 DNA sequence: TGTGCCAGCAGCCCTGGAGGAGGGGGCAGGGGAAACACCATATATTTT. Its protein product is CASSPGGGGRGNTIYF.

The chain couples TRBV28 to TRBJ2-4, with a weak D call TRBD2 (6 bases). V lost 4 bases and J lost 6, with 13 bases in between. CDR3 length: 14 amino acids. Germline loops: CDR1 MDHEN, CDR2 SYDVKM. The CDR3 DNA sequence: TGTGCCAGCAGTTCTCGAAAGGAGGGAAACATTCAGTACTTC. Residues: CASSSRKEGNIQYF.

The chain has TRBV4-2 and TRBJ2-1, with 7 bases fitting TRBD2. The CDR3 spans 17 residues. The V and J ends lost 0 bases and 4 bases, in that order; junction bases with no gene match: 9. In germline, CDR1 is LGHNA, CDR2 YNFKEQ. Here the CDR3 DNA reads TGTGCCAGCAGCCAAGATCTTAGGCTAGCGGTATACAATGAGCAGTTCTTC. Translated: CASSQDLRLAVYNEQFF.

The gene calls are TRBV12-5 and TRBJ1-1; D gene ambiguous. The CDR3 is 13 residues long. The V end was cut by 3 bases, the J end by 5 bases, with 10 bases between. Germline lookup yields CDR1 LGHNT and CDR2 FRNRAP. CDR3 in DNA: TGTGCTAGTGGTTTAGCAGAGGGTACTGAAGCTTTCTTT. Its protein is CASGLAEGTEAFF.

This sequence joins TRBV28 and TRBJ1-2; TRBD1 aligns across 12 bases. Per the germline V gene, CDR1 is MDHEN and CDR2 is SYDVKM. Losses at the gene ends were 5 bases for V and 4 bases for J; bases not matched to a gene: 11. This CDR3 is 17 amino acids long. CDR3 sequence: CASSVTGTGGNFYGYTF. DNA of the CDR3: TGTGCCAGCAGTGTCACCGGGACAGGGGGCAACTTCTATGGCTACACCTTC.

The chain employs TRBV27 and TRBJ2-1, with D perhaps matching TRBD2 (5 bases). Germline V gene sequence: CDR1 MNHEY, CDR2 SMNVEV (reference sequence). The CDR3 is made up of 12 amino acids. Deletions cut 7 bases from V and 12 bases from J, with 16 bases between. Written as DNA, the CDR3 is TGTGCCAGCACCTCTGGACTCTCCAGGCAGTTCTTC. This translates into CASTSGLSRQFF.

The rearrangement joins TRBV3-1 (or the pseudogene TRBV3-2) to TRBJ1-2; TRBD1 agrees at 7 bases. The germline V gene encodes CDR1 LGHDT and CDR2 YNNKEL (reference sequence). Trimming at V came to 5 bases and at J to 4 bases, leaving 4 bases not matched to a gene. The CDR3 runs to 13 residues. CDR3: CASSGQEIYGYTF. DNA of the CDR3: TGTGCCAGCAGCGGACAGGAAATCTATGGCTACACCTTC.

The V call is TRBV7-2, the J call TRBJ2-3; perhaps TRBD2 as D (5 bases). Per the germline V gene, CDR1 is SGHTA and CDR2 is FQGNSA. CDR3 length: 14 residues. The ends were cut back, 5 bases at V and 2 bases at J, with 11 bases in the middle. The chain's CDR3 is CASSTLGTTDTQYF. For the CDR3, the DNA is TGTGCCAGCAGCACACTAGGAACCACAGATACGCAGTATTTT.